The 32 T cell receptor beta chains listed next were all sequenced from one sample in a study of blood T cell repertoires in COVID-19. The protocol was immunoSEQ multiplex PCR, while the TCRdb copy is restricted to in-frame clones and leaves out a portion. The sample includes 150,000 to 200,000 clones, around 90% of them seen just once. The sequenced material came from PBMCs or T cells enriched from blood (not recorded which). These receptor sequences come from a woman in her 30s who had recovered from COVID-19.

This clone appeared a single time. The rearrangement uses TRBV7-9 and TRBJ1-1, with D perhaps matching TRBD1 (5 bases). V was shortened by 2 bases and J by 4 bases, with 8 bases between the two germline ends. The CDR3 has 13 amino acids. Per the germline V gene, CDR1 is SEHNR and CDR2 is FQNEAQ (reference sequence). CDR3 protein: CASSLRQITEAFF. The DNA of the CDR3 is TGTGCCAGCAGCTTAAGACAGATCACTGAAGCTTTCTTT.

The J gene is TRBJ2-7, the V gene TRBV6-5; TRBD2 matches 12 bases. CDR3 length: 16 residues. Per the germline V gene, CDR1 is MNHEY and CDR2 is SVGAGI. V was pared by 4 bases and J by 4 bases, with 8 bases of the junction left unmatched. The CDR3 nucleotides are TGTGCCAGCAGTTCTTGGACTAGCGGGGCCCGATACGAGCAGTACTTC. Residues: CASSSWTSGARYEQYF.

The rearrangement links TRBV3-1 (or the pseudogene TRBV3-2) to TRBJ1-2; D perhaps matches TRBD1 (6 bases). The CDR3 totals 17 residues. Germline CDR1 and CDR2: LGHDT and YNNKEL (reference sequence). Trimming took off 4 bases at V and 6 bases at J, with 24 bases between the two ends. The CDR3 loop is CASSPQPRTVPTDGYTF. The CDR3 DNA is TGTGCCAGCAGCCCCCAACCGAGGACAGTCCCCACTGATGGCTACACCTTC.

The rearrangement uses TRBV7-8 and TRBJ1-1; D gene unclear. With 3 bases removed from V and 0 bases from J, the gap between germline ends came to 8 bases. The CDR3 is 14 amino acids. Germline V CDR1 and CDR2: SGHVS, FQNEAQ. This CDR3 is CASSLARLNTEAFF. The CDR3 nucleotides read TGTGCCAGCAGCTTGGCCCGCTTGAACACTGAAGCTTTCTTT.

V is TRBV7-2 and J is TRBJ2-1; 9 bases line up with TRBD2. Trimming cost V 5 bases and J 6 bases; bases outside gene matches: 5. The V gene's germline CDR1 is SGHTA and CDR2 FQGNSA. There are 14 residues in the CDR3. CDR3 DNA: TGTGCCAGCAGCCCCGGGACTAGCTTCAATGAGCAGTTCTTC. It specifies CASSPGTSFNEQFF. Full variable domain (rest looked up from reference TRBV7-2 and TRBJ2-1): GAGVSQSPSNKVTEKGKDVELRCDPISGHTALYWYRQSLGQGLEFLIYFQGNSAPDKSGLPSDRFSAERTGGSVSTLTIQRTQQEDSAVYLCASSPGTSFNEQFFGPGTRLTVL.

The chain has TRBV2 and TRBJ2-7; D is perhaps TRBD1 (5 bases). V was cut by 6 bases and J by 3 bases, with 12 bases left in between. Germline V gives CDR1 SNHLY, CDR2 FYNNEI. CDR3 length equals 13 residues. The CDR3 spells CASRSDISYEQYF. For the CDR3, the DNA is TGTGCCAGCAGATCGGACATTAGCTACGAGCAGTACTTC.

The chain carries TRBV10-3 and TRBJ1-5; maybe TRBD1 (6 bases). Germline V gene data show CDR1 as ENHRY and CDR2 as SYGVKD. V was cut by 4 bases and J by 3 bases, with 10 bases left in between. CDR3 length: 14 residues. DNA for the CDR3: TGTGCCATCAGTGTCGGACAGATCAATCAGCCCCAGCATTTT. Translation: CAISVGQINQPQHF.

The chain employs TRBV19 and TRBJ1-1; no clear D gene. Trimming pared 6 bases from V and 5 bases from J, leaving 16 bases between. This CDR3 spans 14 amino acids. Per germline, CDR1 LNHDA and CDR2 SQIVND (reference sequence). The CDR3 region is CASSLDSGLTEAFF. CDR3 in DNA: TGTGCCAGTAGCCTCGATTCGGGGTTGACTGAAGCTTTCTTT.

The CDR3: CASSGTFNYGYTF. The CDR3 DNA reads as TGTGCCAGTAGCGGGACATTTAACTATGGCTACACCTTC. This sequence joins TRBV19 and TRBJ1-2, with D perhaps matching TRBD1 (6 bases). Germline CDR1 is LNHDA and CDR2 is SQIVND (reference sequence). Trimming shortened V by 6 bases and J by 1 base, and 9 bases separated the two germline ends. This CDR3 region has 13 residues.

A single count supports this clone. Sequence at one end of the junction differs from germline and may be a read error. The J gene is TRBJ2-7, the V gene TRBV12-3 or TRBV12-4; no clear D gene. The CDR3 totals 11 residues. The CDR3 loop is CASSLFAERYF. CDR3 sequence (DNA): TGTGCCAGCAGTTTATTCGCTGAGCGGTACTTC.

The CDR3 is CASHGQGTGGDSNQPQHF. As DNA, the CDR3 is TGTGCCAGCCACGGCCAAGGGACAGGGGGCGATAGCAATCAGCCCCAGCATTTT. V is TRBV21-1 and J is TRBJ1-5; TRBD1 is taken as the D call from the table, unchecked against the DNA. TRBV21-1 is a known pseudogene. The CDR3 is 18 residues long.

The chain couples TRBV29-1 to TRBJ1-2; weak D call: TRBD1 (5 bases). This CDR3 has 13 amino acids. The ends were cut back, 1 base at V and 5 bases at J, with 11 bases in the middle. CDR1 SQVTM and CDR2 ANQGSEA come from the germline V gene. CDR3 nucleotides: TGCAGCGTTGAAGGCGGTCAGGGTTATGGCTACACCTTC. Encoded protein: CSVEGGQGYGYTF.

V gene TRBV18 combines with J gene TRBJ1-1, with D unresolved. The ends were cut back, 3 bases at V and 4 bases at J, with 15 bases in the middle. This CDR3 spans 15 amino acids. The germline CDR1 and CDR2 sequences are KGHSH and LQKENI. The CDR3 sequence: CASSPPQERGTEAFF. The CDR3 DNA is TGTGCCAGCTCACCCCCGCAGGAGCGGGGCACTGAAGCTTTCTTT.

V usage is TRBV4-3 and J usage is TRBJ2-6; TRBD1 is a possible D gene (6 bases). There are 16 residues in the CDR3. Deletions cut 4 bases from V and 4 bases from J, with 14 bases between. The germline gives CDR1 LGHNA, CDR2 YSLEER. The CDR3 bases are TGCGCCAGCAGCCCGATCACAGGGTCGGGGGCCAACGTCCTGACTTTC. Translating gives CASSPITGSGANVLTF.

This chain's CDR3 is CASSLDRGYNSPLHF. The CDR3 coding sequence is TGTGCCAGCAGCTTAGACAGGGGTTATAATTCACCCCTCCACTTT. V gene TRBV7-8 combines with J gene TRBJ1-6; TRBD1 matches 7 bases. CDR1 and CDR2 from the germline V gene are SGHVS and FQNEAQ. The CDR3 is made up of 15 amino acids. Losses at the gene ends were 1 base for V and 4 bases for J; bases not matched to a gene: 1.

V and J are TRBV19 and TRBJ1-2; D possibly corresponds to TRBD1 (6 bases). V dropped 6 bases and J dropped 4 bases, with 21 bases sitting between them. In germline, CDR1 is LNHDA, CDR2 SQIVND (reference sequence). This CDR3 has 16 amino acids. DNA for the CDR3: TGTGCCAGTAGAAGGGGAAGCGGGGGCCGAGGCTATGGCTACACCTTC. Translation: CASRRGSGGRGYGYTF.

V is TRBV18 and J is TRBJ2-6, with D hard to call. Germline lookup yields CDR1 KGHSH and CDR2 LQKENI. This CDR3 has 14 amino acids. V lost 5 bases, J lost 0 bases, and 5 bases lay in between. The CDR3 DNA reads TGTGCCAGCTCATATCCCTCTGGGGCCAACGTCCTGACTTTC. Translation gives CASSYPSGANVLTF.

The rearrangement links TRBV11-3 to TRBJ2-1; D is ambiguous. Germline V gene data show CDR1 as SGHNT and CDR2 as YENEEA. This CDR3 region has 13 residues. Trimming shortened V by 4 bases and J by 4 bases, and 8 bases separated the two germline ends. The chain's CDR3 is CASSSLGYNEQFF. CDR3 in DNA: TGTGCCAGCAGCTCCCTAGGTTACAATGAGCAGTTCTTC.

This chain connects TRBV6-1 to TRBJ1-2, with D hard to call. This CDR3 is 13 amino acids long. V was cut by 0 bases and J by 8 bases, with 10 bases left in between. CDR1 is MNHNS, CDR2 SASEGT, per germline. In DNA, the CDR3 is TGTGCCAGCAGTGAAGCTCTATGGGAGGGCTACACCTTC. It encodes CASSEALWEGYTF.

The rearrangement joins TRBV4-3 to TRBJ1-6; no reliable D call. The V gene lost 0 bases and the J gene lost 4 bases, with 7 bases spanning the gap. The germline gives CDR1 LGHNA, CDR2 YSLEER. There are 15 residues in the CDR3. CDR3 amino acids: CASSQDSGYNSPLHF. CDR3 nucleotides: TGCGCCAGCAGCCAAGATTCGGGGTATAATTCACCCCTCCACTTT.

The V gene is TRBV7-2, the J gene TRBJ1-5, with D tentatively TRBD1 (6 bases). The CDR3 contains 16 residues. CDR1 is SGHTA and CDR2 is FQGNSA in the germline V gene. Trimming shortened V by 4 bases and J by 3 bases, and 16 bases separated the two germline ends. The CDR3 reads CASSSAVGGLNQPQHF. The CDR3 nucleotides are TGTGCCAGCAGCTCCGCGGTGGGGGGGCTCAATCAGCCCCAGCATTTT.

The chain has TRBV7-8 and TRBJ2-7; perhaps TRBD1 as D (6 bases). Germline CDR1 reads SGHVS; CDR2 reads FQNEAQ. Between the trimmed V and J ends, which lost 5 bases and 1 base, there was a span of 9 bases. The CDR3 runs to 13 residues. DNA for the CDR3: TGTGCCAGCAGCCAGGACAGATCCTACGAGCAGTACTTC. It specifies CASSQDRSYEQYF.

This clone came up a few times. The chain employs TRBV7-9 and TRBJ1-3, with 10 positions matching TRBD1. The germline gives CDR1 SEHNR, CDR2 FQNEAQ (reference sequence). Losses at the gene ends were 3 bases for V and 3 bases for J; bases not matched to a gene: 14. The CDR3 has 19 residues. The CDR3 nucleotides are TGTGCCAGCAGCTTCCGGAGCTATATCGGACAGGGGGTTGGAAACACCATATATTTT. This codes for CASSFRSYIGQGVGNTIYF.

The chain carries TRBV19 and TRBJ1-5, with 8 bases lining up with TRBD1. V shed 8 bases, J shed 6 bases, and the junction held 15 bases outside the gene matches. Per germline, CDR1 LNHDA and CDR2 SQIVND (reference sequence). This CDR3 comprises 16 residues. For the CDR3, the DNA is TGTGCCAGTTGGGATACCGGGACAGGAGAAAGTCAGCCCCAGCATTTT. Translated: CASWDTGTGESQPQHF.

The CDR3 spells CASTLHENTEAFF. The CDR3 nucleotides read TGTGCCAGCACCTTACATGAAAACACTGAAGCTTTCTTT. The chain uses TRBV12-3 or TRBV12-4 and TRBJ1-1; no firm D call. V lost 7 bases and J 2 bases, leaving 11 bases between the germline ends. The CDR3 is made up of 13 amino acids.

This clone appeared a single time. The chain employs TRBV6-5 and TRBJ2-1, with 8 bases identical to TRBD1. The ends lost 2 bases at V and 9 bases at J; junction bases unmatched: 0. Per the germline V gene, CDR1 is MNHEY and CDR2 is SVGAGI. This CDR3 comprises 12 residues. The CDR3 DNA sequence: TGTGCCAGCAGTTACACAGGGGGTGAGCAGTTCTTC. Encoded protein: CASSYTGGEQFF.

This clone appeared a single time. The chain links TRBV19 to TRBJ2-2; maybe TRBD1 (5 bases). The CDR3 runs to 16 residues. In germline, CDR1 is LNHDA, CDR2 SQIVND (reference sequence). Deletions cut 0 bases from V and 6 bases from J, with 14 bases between. CDR3 sequence: CASSIEVNRPAGELFF. CDR3 DNA sequence: TGTGCCAGTAGTATAGAAGTGAACAGGCCAGCCGGGGAGCTGTTTTTT.

This clone has only one observation. This sequence joins TRBV11-3 and TRBJ1-2; TRBD1 matches at 7 bases. In germline, CDR1 is SGHNT, CDR2 YENEEA. There are 15 residues in the CDR3. Trimming removed 3 bases from V and 4 bases from J; junction bases left unmatched: 8. CDR3 in amino acids: CASSLGQGDIYGYTF. CDR3 in DNA: TGTGCCAGCAGCTTGGGGCAGGGGGATATCTATGGCTACACCTTC.

The genes are TRBV5-6 and TRBJ1-1; D unclear. This CDR3 spans 11 amino acids. V dropped 0 bases and J dropped 7 bases, with 4 bases sitting between them. The germline V gene encodes CDR1 SGHDT and CDR2 YYEEEE. In DNA form, the CDR3 reads TGTGCCAGCAGCTTGGGGAGTGAAGCTTTCTTT. It specifies CASSLGSEAFF.

Comments on this clone: One end of the junction does not line up with germline, which may come from a read error. This specimen includes other DNA sequences encoding the same CDR3. The chain couples TRBV5-1 to TRBJ1-1, with D maybe TRBD1 (5 bases). Germline V gene data show CDR1 as SGHRS and CDR2 as YFSETQ. CDR3 length: 15 amino acids. CDR3 loop: CASSLEGPMNTEAFF. CDR3 coding DNA: TGCGCCAGCAGTTTGGAGGGGCCCATGAACACTGAAGCTTTCTTT.

The genes are TRBV7-2 and TRBJ1-2, with 9 positions matching TRBD1. The germline gives CDR1 SGHTA, CDR2 FQGNSA. The V gene end was trimmed by 5 bases and the J gene end by 4 bases; junction bases not matched to a gene: 11. The length of the CDR3 is 16 residues. CDR3 coding DNA: TGTGCCAGCAGCCGTAGGGGAGGACAGGGGCCCTATGGCTACACCTTC. It codes for CASSRRGGQGPYGYTF.

The chain combines TRBV4-3 with TRBJ2-7; D is possibly TRBD1 (7 bases). The CDR3 runs to 16 residues. The V gene lost 4 bases and the J gene lost 1 base, with 17 bases spanning the gap. The germline V gene has CDR1 LGHNA and CDR2 YSLEER. DNA of the CDR3: TGCGCCAGCAGCCCGGAAGAGGCAGGGGGGTCCTACGAGCAGTACTTC. It codes for CASSPEEAGGSYEQYF.